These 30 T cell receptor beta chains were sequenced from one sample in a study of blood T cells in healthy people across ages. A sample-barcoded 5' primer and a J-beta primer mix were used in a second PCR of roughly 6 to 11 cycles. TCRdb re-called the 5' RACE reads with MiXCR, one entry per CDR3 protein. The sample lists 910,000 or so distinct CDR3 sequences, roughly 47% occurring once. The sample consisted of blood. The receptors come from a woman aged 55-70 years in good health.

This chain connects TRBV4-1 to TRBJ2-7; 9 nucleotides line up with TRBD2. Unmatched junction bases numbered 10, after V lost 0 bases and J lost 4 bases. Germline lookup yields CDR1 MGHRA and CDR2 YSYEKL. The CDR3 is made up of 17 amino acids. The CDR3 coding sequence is TGCGCCAGCAGCCAAGACCAGGGGCGGGAGGGCCTATACGAGCAGTACTTC. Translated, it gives CASSQDQGREGLYEQYF.

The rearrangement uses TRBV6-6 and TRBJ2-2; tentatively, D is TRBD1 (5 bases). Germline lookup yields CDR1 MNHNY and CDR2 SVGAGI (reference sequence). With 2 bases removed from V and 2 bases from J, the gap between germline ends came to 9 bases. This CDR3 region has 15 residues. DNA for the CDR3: TGTGCCAGCAGTTACCCGACAGTTAACACCGGGGAGCTGTTTTTT. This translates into CASSYPTVNTGELFF.

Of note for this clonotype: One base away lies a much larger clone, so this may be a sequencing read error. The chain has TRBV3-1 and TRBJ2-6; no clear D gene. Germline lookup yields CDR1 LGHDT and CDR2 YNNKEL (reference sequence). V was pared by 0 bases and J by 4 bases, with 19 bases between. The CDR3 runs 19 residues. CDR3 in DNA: TGTGCCAGCAGCCAAGATTCCACCGAGTTTAGAGCCGGGGCCAACGTCCTGACTTTC. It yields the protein CASSQDSTEFRAGANVLTF.

CDR3 sequence: CASSSNYRWGLAGPYNEQFF. Written as DNA, the CDR3 is TGTGCCAGCAGTTCTAATTACAGGTGGGGACTAGCGGGACCTTACAATGAGCAGTTCTTC. The chain is built from TRBV28 and TRBJ2-1, with 13 bases fitting TRBD2. Per germline, CDR1 MDHEN and CDR2 SYDVKM. The V gene end was trimmed by 4 bases and the J gene end by 4 bases; junction bases not matched to a gene: 16. The CDR3 is made up of 20 amino acids.

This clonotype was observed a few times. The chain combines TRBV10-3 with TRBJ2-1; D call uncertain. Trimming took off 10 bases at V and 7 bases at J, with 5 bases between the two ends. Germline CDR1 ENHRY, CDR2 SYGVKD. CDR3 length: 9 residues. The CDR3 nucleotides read TGTGCCAGATATAATGAGCAGTTCTTC. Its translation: CARYNEQFF.

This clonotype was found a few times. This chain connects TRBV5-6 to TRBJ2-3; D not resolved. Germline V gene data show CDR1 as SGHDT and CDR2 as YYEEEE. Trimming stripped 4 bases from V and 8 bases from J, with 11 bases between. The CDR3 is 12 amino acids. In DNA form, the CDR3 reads TGTGCCAGCAGCGCCGACCTTACTACGCAGTATTTT. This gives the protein CASSADLTTQYF.

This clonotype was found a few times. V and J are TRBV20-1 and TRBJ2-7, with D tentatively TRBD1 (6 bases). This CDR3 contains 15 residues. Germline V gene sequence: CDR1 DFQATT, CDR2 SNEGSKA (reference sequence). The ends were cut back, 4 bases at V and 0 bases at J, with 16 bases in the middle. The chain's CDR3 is CSATLGDIHSYEQYF. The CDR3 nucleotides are TGCAGTGCTACTTTAGGGGACATCCACTCCTACGAGCAGTACTTC.

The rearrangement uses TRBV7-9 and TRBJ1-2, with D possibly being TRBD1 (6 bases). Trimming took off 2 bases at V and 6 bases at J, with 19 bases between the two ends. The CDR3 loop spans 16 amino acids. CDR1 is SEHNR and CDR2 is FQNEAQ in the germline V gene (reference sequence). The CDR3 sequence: CASSLRGGQRLNGYTF. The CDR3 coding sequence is TGTGCCAGCAGCTTAAGGGGGGGGCAGAGGCTGAATGGCTACACCTTC.

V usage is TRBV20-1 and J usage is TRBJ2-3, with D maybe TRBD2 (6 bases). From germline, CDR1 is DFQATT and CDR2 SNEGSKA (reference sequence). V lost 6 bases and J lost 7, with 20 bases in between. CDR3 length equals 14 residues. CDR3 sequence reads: CSAEGRGIVYTQYF. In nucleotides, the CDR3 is TGCAGTGCCGAGGGACGGGGGATTGTGTATACGCAGTATTTT.

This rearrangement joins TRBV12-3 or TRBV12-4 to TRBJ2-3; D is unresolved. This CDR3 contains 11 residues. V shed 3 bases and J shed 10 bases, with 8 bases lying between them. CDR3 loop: CASSFGAAQYF. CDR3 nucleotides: TGTGCCAGCAGTTTCGGTGCGGCGCAGTATTTT.

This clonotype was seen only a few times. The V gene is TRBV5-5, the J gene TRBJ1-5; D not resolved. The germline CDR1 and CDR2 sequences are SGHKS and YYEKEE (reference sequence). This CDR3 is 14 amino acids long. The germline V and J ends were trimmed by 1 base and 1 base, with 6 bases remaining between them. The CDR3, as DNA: TGTGCCAGCAGCTTGACAGTCAGCAATCAGCCCCAGCATTTT. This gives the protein CASSLTVSNQPQHF. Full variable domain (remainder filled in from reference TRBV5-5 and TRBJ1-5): DAGVTQSPTHLIKTRGQQVTLRCSPISGHKSVSWYQQVLGQGPQFIFQYYEKEERGRGNFPDRFSARQFPNYSSELNVNALLLGDSALYLCASSLTVSNQPQHFGDGTRLSIL.

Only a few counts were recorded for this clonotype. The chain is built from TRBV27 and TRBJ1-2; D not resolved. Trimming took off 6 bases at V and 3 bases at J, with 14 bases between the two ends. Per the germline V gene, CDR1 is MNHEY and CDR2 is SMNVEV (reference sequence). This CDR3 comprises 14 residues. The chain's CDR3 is CASRATSGDYGYTF. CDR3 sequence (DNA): TGTGCCAGCAGGGCTACAAGTGGGGACTATGGCTACACCTTC.

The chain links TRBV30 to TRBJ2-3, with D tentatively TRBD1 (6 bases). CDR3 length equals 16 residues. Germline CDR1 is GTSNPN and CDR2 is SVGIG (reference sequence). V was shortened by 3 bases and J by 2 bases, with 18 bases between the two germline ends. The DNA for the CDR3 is TGTGCCTGGAGACGGCCGGGACACTCCATCACAGATACGCAGTATTTT. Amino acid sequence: CAWRRPGHSITDTQYF.

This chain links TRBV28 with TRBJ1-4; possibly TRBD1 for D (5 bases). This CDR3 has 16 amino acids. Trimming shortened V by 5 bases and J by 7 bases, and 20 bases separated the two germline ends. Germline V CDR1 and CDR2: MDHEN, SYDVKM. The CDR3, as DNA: TGTGCCAGCAGTGCCCCAGGGAACCTTCTGAGTGAAAAACTGTTTTTT. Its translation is CASSAPGNLLSEKLFF.

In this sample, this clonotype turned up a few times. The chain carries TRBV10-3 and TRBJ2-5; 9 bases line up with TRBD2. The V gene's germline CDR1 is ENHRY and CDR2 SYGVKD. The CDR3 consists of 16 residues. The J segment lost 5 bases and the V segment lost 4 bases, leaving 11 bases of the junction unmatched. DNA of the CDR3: TGTGCCATCAGTGCCAGTAGCGGGAGCCGGGGGGAGACCCAGTACTTC. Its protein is CAISASSGSRGETQYF.

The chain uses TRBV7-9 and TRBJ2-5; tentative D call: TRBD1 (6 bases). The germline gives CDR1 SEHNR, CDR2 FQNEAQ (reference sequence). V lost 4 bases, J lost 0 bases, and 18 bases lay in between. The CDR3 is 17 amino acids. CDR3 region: CASSSVGAGTYQETQYF. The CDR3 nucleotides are TGTGCCAGCAGCTCCGTGGGGGCAGGGACGTACCAAGAGACCCAGTACTTC.

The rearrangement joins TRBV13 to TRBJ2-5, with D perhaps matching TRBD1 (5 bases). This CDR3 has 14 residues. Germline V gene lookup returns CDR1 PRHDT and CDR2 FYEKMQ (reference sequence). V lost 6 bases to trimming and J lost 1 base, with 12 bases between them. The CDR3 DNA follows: TGTGCCAGCAGACCCTGGACAACCCAAGAGACCCAGTACTTC. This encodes CASRPWTTQETQYF.

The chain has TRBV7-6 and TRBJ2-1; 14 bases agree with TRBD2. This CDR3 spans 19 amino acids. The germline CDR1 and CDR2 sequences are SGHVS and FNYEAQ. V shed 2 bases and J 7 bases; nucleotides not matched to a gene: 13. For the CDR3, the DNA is TGTGCCAGCAGCTTACTTGGGGGGCAGACTAGCGGGAGGGGGAATGAGCAGTTCTTC. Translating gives CASSLLGGQTSGRGNEQFF.

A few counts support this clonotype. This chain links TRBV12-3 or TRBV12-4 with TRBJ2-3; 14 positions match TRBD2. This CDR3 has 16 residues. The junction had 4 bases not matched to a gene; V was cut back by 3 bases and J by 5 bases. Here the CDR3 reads CASSLGLAGVRDTQYF. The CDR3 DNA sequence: TGTGCCAGCAGTTTGGGACTAGCGGGAGTTAGAGATACGCAGTATTTT.

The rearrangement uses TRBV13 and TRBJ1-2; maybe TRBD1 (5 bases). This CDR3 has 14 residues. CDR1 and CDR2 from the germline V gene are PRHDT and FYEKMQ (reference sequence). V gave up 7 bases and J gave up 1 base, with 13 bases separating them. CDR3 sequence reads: CASKRGSSNYGYTF. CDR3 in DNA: TGTGCCAGCAAGCGGGGCAGCAGTAACTATGGCTACACCTTC.

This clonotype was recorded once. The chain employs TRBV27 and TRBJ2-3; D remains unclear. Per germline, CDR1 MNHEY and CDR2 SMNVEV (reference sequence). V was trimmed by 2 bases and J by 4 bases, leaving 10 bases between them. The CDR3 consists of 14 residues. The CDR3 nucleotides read TGTGCCAGCAGTTTAATTCCCCAGGCAGATACGCAGTATTTT. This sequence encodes CASSLIPQADTQYF.

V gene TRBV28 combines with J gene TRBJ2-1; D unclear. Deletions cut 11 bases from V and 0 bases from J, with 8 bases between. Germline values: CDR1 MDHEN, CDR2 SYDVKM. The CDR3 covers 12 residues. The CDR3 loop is CAVESSYNEQFF. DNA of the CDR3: TGTGCCGTAGAGAGCTCCTACAATGAGCAGTTCTTC.

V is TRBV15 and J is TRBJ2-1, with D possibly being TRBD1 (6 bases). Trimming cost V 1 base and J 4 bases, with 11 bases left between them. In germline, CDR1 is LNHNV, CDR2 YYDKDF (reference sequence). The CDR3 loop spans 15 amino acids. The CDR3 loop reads CATSRVRTAYNEQFF. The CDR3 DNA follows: TGTGCCACCAGCAGAGTCCGGACAGCATACAATGAGCAGTTCTTC.

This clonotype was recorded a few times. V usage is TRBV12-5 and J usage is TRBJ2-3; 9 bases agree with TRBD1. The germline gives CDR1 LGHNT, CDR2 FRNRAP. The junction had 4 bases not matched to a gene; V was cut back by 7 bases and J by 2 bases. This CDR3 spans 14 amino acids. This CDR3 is CASAGQGLTDTQYF. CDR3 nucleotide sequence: TGTGCTAGTGCCGGACAGGGGCTCACAGATACGCAGTATTTT.

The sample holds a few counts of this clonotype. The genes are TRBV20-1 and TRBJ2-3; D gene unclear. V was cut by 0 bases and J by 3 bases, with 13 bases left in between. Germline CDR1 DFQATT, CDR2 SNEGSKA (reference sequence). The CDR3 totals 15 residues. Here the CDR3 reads CSARDRVSWTDTQYF. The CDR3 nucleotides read TGCAGTGCTAGAGATCGGGTATCGTGGACAGATACGCAGTATTTT.

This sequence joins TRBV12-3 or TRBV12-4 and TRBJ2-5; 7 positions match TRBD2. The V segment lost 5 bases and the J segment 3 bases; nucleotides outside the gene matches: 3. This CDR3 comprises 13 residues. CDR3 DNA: TGTGCCAGCAGTATGGGGGGGGAAGAGACCCAGTACTTC. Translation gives CASSMGGEETQYF.

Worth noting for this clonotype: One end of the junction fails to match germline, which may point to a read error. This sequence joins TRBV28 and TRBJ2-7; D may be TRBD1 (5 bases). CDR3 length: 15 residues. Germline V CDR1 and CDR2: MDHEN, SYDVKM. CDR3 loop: CASSWGNGRGYEQYF. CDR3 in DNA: TGCGCCAGCAGTTGGGGAAATGGAAGGGGATACGAGCAGTACTTC.

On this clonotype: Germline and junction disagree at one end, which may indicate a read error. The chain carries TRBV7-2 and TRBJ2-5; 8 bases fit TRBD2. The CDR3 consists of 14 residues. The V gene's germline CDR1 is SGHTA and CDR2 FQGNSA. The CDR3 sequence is CASSVAGSIETQYF. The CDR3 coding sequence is TGTGCCAGCAGCGTAGCGGGGAGTATAGAGACCCAGTACTTC.

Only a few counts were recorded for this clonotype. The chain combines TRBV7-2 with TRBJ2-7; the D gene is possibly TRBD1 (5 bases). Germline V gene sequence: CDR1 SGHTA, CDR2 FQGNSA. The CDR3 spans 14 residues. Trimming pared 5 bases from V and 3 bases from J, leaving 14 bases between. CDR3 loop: CASSQGASYYEQYF. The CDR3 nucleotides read TGTGCCAGCAGCCAAGGGGCGAGTTACTACGAGCAGTACTTC.

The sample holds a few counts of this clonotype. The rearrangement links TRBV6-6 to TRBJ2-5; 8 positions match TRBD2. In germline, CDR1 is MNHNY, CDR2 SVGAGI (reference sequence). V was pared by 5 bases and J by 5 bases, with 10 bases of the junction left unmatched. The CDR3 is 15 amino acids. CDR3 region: CASSPFSGTGETQYF. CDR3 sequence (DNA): TGTGCCAGCAGTCCCTTTAGCGGGACCGGGGAGACCCAGTACTTC.